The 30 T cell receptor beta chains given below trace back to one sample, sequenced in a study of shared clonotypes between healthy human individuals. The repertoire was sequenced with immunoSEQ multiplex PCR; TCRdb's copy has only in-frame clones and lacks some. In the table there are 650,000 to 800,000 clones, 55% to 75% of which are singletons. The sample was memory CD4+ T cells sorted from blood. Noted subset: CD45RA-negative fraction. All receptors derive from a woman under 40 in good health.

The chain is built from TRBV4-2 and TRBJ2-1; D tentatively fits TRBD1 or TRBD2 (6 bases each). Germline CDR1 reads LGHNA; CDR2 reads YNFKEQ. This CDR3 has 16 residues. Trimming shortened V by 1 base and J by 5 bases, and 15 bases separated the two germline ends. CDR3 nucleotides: TGTGCCAGCAGCCAAGCGGGACTCCGGGACAACAATGAGCAGTTCTTC. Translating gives CASSQAGLRDNNEQFF.

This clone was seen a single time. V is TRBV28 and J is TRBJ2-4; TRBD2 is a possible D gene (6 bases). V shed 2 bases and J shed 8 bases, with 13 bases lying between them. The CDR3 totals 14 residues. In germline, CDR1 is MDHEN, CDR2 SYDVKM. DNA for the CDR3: TGTGCCAGCAGTTTAGGAGGGGCTGTGGACATTCAGTACTTC. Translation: CASSLGGAVDIQYF.

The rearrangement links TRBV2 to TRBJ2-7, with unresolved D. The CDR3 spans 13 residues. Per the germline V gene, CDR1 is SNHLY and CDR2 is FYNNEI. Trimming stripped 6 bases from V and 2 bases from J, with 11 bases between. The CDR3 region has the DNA TGTGCCAGCAGGTCGGCGGTCCCCTACGAGCAGTACTTC. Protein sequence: CASRSAVPYEQYF.

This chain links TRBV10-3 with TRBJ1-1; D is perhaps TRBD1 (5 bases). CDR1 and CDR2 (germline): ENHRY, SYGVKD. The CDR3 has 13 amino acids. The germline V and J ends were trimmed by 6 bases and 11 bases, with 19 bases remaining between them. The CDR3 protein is CAIRPAWGGEAFF. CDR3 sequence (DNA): TGTGCCATCAGACCCGCCTGGGGAGGGGAGGCTTTCTTT.

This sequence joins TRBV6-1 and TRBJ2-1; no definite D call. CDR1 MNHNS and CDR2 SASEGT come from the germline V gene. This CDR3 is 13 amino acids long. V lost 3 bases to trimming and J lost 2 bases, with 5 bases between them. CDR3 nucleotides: TGTGCCAGCAGTGATCCCCCCTACAATGAGCAGTTCTTC. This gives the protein CASSDPPYNEQFF.

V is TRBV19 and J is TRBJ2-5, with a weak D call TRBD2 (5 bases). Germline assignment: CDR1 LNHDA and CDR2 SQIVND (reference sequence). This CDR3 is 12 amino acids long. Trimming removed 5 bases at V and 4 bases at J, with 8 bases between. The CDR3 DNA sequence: TGTGCCAGTAGTCCGGGGAGAGAGACCCAGTACTTC. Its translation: CASSPGRETQYF.

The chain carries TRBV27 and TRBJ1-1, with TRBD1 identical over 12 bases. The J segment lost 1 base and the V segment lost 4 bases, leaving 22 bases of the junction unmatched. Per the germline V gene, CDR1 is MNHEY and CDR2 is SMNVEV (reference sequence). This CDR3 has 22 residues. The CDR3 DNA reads TGTGCCAGCAGTTACTACGCACCTAATACCGGGACAGGGGGCGACTCGAACACTGAAGCTTTCTTT. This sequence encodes CASSYYAPNTGTGGDSNTEAFF.

The CDR3 region is CASRSPRGDYGYTF. The CDR3 nucleotides are TGTGCCAGCAGATCCCCCCGGGGCGACTATGGCTACACCTTC. The chain links TRBV7-3 to TRBJ1-2; D perhaps matches TRBD1 (5 bases). Germline V CDR1 and CDR2: SGHTA, FQGTGA. Trimming shortened V by 6 bases and J by 3 bases, and 14 bases separated the two germline ends. CDR3 length: 14 amino acids. The full variable domain, rest sourced from reference TRBV7-3 and TRBJ1-2, is GAGVSQTPSNKVTEKGKYVELRCDPISGHTALYWYRQSLGQGPEFLIYFQGTGAADDSGLPNDRFFAVRPEGSVSTLKIQRTERGDSAVYLCASRSPRGDYGYTFGSGTRLTVV.

This CDR3 reads CASSAGLANYGYTF. In DNA, the CDR3 is TGTGCCAGCAGCGCCGGACTGGCGAACTATGGCTACACCTTC. J is TRBJ1-2 and V is TRBV9; D gene unclear. Trimming shortened V by 3 bases and J by 2 bases, and 11 bases separated the two germline ends. There are 14 residues in the CDR3. Germline CDR1 and CDR2: SGDLS and YYNGEE.

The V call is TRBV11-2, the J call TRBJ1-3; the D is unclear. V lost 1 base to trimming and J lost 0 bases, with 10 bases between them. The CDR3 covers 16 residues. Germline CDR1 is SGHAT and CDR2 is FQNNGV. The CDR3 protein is CASSLVRSSSGNTIYF. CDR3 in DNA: TGTGCCAGCAGCTTAGTGCGGAGCAGCTCTGGAAACACCATATATTTT.

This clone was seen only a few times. The CDR3 reads CASSLQGDRAWGYTF. CDR3 DNA: TGCGCCAGCAGCCTTCAAGGCGACAGGGCCTGGGGCTACACCTTC. V and J are TRBV5-1 and TRBJ1-2; TRBD1 agrees at 7 bases. Germline V gene lookup returns CDR1 SGHRS and CDR2 YFSETQ. The CDR3 is 15 amino acids. The V gene end was trimmed by 4 bases and the J gene end by 8 bases; junction bases not matched to a gene: 14. Complete variable domain (other parts from reference TRBV5-1 and TRBJ1-2): KAGVTQTPRYLIKTRGQQVTLSCSPISGHRSVSWYQQTPGQGLQFLFEYFSETQRNKGNFPGRFSGRQFSNSRSEMNVSTLELGDSALYLCASSLQGDRAWGYTFGSGTRLTVV.

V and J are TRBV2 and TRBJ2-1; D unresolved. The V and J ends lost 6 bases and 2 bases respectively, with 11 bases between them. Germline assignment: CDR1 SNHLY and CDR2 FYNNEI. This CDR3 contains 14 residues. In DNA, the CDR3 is TGTGCCAGCAGGGGCGGAACCCCCTACAATGAGCAGTTCTTC. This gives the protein CASRGGTPYNEQFF. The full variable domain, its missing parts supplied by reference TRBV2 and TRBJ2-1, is EPEVTQTPSHQVTQMGQEVILRCVPISNHLYFYWYRQILGQKVEFLVSFYNNEISEKSEIFDDQFSVERPDGSNFTLKIRSTKLEDSAMYFCASRGGTPYNEQFFGPGTRLTVL.

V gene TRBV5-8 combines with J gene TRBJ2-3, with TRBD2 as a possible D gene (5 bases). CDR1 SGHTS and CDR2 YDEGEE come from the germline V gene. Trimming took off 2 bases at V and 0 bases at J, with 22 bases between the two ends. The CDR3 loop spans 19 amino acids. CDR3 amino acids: CASSFNIESWRASTDTQYF. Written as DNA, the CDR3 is TGTGCCAGCAGCTTTAATATCGAATCGTGGCGGGCTAGCACAGATACGCAGTATTTT.

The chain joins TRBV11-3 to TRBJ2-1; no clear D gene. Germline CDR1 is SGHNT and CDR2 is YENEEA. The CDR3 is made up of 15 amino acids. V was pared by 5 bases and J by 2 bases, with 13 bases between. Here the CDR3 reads CASSLGLGTYNEQFF. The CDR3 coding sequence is TGTGCCAGCAGCCTCGGGCTGGGGACCTACAATGAGCAGTTCTTC.

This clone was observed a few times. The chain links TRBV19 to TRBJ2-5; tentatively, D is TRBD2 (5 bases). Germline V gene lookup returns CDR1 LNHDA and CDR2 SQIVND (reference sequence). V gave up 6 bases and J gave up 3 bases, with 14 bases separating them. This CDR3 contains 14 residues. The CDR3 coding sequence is TGTGCCAGTAGCAGGACGGACTTTGAAGAGACCCAGTACTTC. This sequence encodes CASSRTDFEETQYF. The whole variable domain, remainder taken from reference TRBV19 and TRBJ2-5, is DGGITQSPKYLFRKEGQNVTLSCEQNLNHDAMYWYRQDPGQGLRLIYYSQIVNDFQKGDIAEGYSVSREKKESFPLTVTSAQKNPTAFYLCASSRTDFEETQYFGPGTRLLVL.

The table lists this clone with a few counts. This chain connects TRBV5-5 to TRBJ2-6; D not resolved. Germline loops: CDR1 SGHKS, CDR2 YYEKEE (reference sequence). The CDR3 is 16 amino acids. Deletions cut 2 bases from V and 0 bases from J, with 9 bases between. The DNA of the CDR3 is TGTGCCAGCAGCTTCATCCCGGACTCTGGGGCCAACGTCCTGACTTTC. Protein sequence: CASSFIPDSGANVLTF.

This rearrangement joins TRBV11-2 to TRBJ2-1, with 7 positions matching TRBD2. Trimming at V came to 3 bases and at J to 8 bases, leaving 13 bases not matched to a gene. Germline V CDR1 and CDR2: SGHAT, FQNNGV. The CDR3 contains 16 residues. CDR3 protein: CASSFRATWEGDEQFF. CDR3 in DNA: TGTGCCAGCAGCTTCCGGGCAACGTGGGAGGGCGATGAGCAGTTCTTC.

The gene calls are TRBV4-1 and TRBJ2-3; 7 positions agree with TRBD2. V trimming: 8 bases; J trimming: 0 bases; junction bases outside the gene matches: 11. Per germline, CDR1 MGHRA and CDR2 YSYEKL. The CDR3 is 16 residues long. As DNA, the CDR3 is TGCGCCAGCGCCCGGGGCAGCGGGGTTAGCACAGATACGCAGTATTTT. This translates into CASARGSGVSTDTQYF.

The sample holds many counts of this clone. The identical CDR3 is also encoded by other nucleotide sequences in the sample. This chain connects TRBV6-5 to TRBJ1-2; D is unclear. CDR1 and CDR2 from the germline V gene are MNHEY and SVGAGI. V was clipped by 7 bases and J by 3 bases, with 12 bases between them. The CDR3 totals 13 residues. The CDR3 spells CASTRSADYGYTF. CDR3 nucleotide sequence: TGTGCCAGCACCCGCTCGGCAGACTATGGCTACACCTTC.

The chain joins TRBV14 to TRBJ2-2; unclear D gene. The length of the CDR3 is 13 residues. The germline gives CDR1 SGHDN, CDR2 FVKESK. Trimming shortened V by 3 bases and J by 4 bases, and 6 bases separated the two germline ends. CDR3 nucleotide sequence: TGTGCCAGCAGCCAGGACCTCACCGGGGAGCTGTTTTTT. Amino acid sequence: CASSQDLTGELFF.

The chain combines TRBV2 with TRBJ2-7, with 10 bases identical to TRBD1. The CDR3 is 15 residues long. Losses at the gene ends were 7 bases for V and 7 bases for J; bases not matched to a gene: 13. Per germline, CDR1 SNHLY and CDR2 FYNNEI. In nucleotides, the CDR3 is TGTGCCAGCACCATAACCGGGACAGGGGTTAAGGAGCAGTACTTC. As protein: CASTITGTGVKEQYF.

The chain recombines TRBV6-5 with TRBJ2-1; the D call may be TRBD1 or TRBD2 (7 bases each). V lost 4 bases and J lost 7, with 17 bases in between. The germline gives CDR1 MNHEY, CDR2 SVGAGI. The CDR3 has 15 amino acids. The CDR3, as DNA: TGTGCCAGCAGTTCACAAGGGAGGGGGCTTAATGAGCAGTTCTTC. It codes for CASSSQGRGLNEQFF.

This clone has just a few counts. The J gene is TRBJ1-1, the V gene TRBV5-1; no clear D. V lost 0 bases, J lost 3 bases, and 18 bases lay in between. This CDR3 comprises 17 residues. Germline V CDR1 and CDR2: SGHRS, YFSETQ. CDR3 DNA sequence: TGCGCCAGCAGCTTGGAGCTCAGAGTGAGGGCCGACACTGAAGCTTTCTTT. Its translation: CASSLELRVRADTEAFF.

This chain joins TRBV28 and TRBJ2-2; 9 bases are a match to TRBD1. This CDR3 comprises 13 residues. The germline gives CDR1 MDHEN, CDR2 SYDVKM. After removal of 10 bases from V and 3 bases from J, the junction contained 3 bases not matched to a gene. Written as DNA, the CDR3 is TGTGCCACCTGGACAGGGGACACCGGGGAGCTGTTTTTT. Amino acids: CATWTGDTGELFF. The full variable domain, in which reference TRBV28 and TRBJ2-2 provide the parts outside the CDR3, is DVKVTQSSRYLVKRTGEKVFLECVQDMDHENMFWYRQDPGLGLRLIYFSYDVKMKEKGDIPEGYSVSREKKERFSLILESASTNQTSMYLCATWTGDTGELFFGEGSRLTVL.

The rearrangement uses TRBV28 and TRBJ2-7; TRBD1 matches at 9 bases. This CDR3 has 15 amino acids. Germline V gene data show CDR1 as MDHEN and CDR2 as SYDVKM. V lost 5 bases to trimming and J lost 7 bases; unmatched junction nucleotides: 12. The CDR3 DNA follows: TGTGCCAGCAGTACCTCCGGGACAGGGACGGGGGAGCAGTACTTC. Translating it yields CASSTSGTGTGEQYF.

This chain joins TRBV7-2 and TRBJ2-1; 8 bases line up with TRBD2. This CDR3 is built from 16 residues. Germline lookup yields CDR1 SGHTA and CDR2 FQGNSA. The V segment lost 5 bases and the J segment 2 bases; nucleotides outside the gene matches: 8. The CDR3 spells CASSPQAGVAYNEQFF. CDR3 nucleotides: TGTGCCAGCAGCCCGCAAGCGGGAGTGGCCTACAATGAGCAGTTCTTC. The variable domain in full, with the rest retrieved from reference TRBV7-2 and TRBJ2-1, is GAGVSQSPSNKVTEKGKDVELRCDPISGHTALYWYRQSLGQGLEFLIYFQGNSAPDKSGLPSDRFSAERTGGSVSTLTIQRTQQEDSAVYLCASSPQAGVAYNEQFFGPGTRLTVL.

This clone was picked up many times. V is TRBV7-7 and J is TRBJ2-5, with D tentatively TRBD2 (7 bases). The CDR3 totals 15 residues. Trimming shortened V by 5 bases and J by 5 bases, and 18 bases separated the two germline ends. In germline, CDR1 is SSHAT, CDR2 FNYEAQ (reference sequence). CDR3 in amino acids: CASSRVGGLGETQYF. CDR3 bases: TGTGCCAGCAGCCGAGTCGGGGGGCTCGGGGAGACCCAGTACTTC.

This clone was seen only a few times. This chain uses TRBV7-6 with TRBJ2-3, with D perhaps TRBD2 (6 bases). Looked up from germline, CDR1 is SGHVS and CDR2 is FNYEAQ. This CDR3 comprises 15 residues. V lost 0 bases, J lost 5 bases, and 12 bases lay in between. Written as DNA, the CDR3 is TGTGCCAGCAGCTTAGCCGGGAGAAGGGAAGATACGCAGTATTTT. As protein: CASSLAGRREDTQYF.

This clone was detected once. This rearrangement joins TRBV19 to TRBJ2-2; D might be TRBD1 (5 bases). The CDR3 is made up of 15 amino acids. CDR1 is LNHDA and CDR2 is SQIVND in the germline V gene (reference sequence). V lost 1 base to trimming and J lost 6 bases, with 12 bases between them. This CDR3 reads CASSIVGVGPGELFF. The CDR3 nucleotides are TGTGCCAGTAGTATAGTAGGGGTCGGTCCCGGGGAGCTGTTTTTT.

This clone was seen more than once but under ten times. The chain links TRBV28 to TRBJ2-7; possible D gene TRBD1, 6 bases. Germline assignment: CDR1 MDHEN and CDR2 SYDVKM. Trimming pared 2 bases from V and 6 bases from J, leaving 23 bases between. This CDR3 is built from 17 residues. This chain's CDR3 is CASSLVPSRGGLSEQYF. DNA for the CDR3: TGTGCCAGCAGTTTAGTCCCCTCCAGGGGCGGTCTGTCCGAGCAGTACTTC.